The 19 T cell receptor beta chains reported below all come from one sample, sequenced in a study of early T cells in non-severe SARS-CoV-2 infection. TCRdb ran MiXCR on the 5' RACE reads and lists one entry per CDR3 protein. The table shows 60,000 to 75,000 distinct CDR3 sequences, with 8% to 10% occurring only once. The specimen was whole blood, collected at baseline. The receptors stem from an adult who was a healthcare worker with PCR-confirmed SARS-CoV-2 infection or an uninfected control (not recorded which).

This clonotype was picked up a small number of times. The chain's CDR3 is CASSPGGQGGGEQYF. Here the CDR3 DNA reads TGTGCCAGCAGCCCAGGCGGACAGGGGGGCGGCGAGCAGTACTTC. The rearrangement uses TRBV28 and TRBJ2-7; 10 positions agree with TRBD1. Trimming cost V 6 bases and J 6 bases; bases outside gene matches: 11. The CDR3 is 15 residues long. The germline CDR1 and CDR2 sequences are MDHEN and SYDVKM. Combining the CDR3 with reference TRBV28 and TRBJ2-7 gives the whole variable domain DVKVTQSSRYLVKRTGEKVFLECVQDMDHENMFWYRQDPGLGLRLIYFSYDVKMKEKGDIPEGYSVSREKKERFSLILESASTNQTSMYLCASSPGGQGGGEQYFGPGTRLTVT.

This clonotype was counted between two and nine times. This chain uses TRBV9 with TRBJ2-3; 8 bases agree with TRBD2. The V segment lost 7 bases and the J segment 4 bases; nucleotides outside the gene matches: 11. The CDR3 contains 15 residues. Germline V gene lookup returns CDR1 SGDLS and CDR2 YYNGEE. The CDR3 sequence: CASSLGLESADTQYF. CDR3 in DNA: TGTGCCAGCTCCCTGGGACTAGAATCAGCAGATACGCAGTATTTT.

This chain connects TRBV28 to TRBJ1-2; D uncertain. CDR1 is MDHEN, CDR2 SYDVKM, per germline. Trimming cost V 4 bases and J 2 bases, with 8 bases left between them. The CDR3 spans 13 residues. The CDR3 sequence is CASSSLANYGYTF. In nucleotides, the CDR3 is TGTGCCAGCAGTTCCCTGGCGAACTATGGCTACACCTTC.

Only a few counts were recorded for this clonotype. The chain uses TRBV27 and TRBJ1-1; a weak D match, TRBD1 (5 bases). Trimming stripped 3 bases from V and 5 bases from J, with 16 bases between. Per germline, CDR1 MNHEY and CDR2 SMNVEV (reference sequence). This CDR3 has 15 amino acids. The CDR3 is CASSLGEGWLTEAFF. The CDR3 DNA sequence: TGTGCCAGCAGTTTGGGGGAAGGGTGGTTAACTGAAGCTTTCTTT.

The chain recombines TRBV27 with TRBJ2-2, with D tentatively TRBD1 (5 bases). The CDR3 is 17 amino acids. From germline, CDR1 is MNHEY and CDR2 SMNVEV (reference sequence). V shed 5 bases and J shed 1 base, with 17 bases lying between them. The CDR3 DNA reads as TGTGCCAGCAGTATCAACCAGGGCAGGAAGAACACCGGGGAGCTGTTTTTT. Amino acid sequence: CASSINQGRKNTGELFF.

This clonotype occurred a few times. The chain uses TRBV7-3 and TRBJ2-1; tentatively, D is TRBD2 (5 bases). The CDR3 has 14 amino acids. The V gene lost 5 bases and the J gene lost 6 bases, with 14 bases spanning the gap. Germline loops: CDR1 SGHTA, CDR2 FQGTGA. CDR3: CASSLTTSPNEQFF. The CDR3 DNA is TGTGCCAGCAGCCTTACTACTAGTCCCAATGAGCAGTTCTTC.

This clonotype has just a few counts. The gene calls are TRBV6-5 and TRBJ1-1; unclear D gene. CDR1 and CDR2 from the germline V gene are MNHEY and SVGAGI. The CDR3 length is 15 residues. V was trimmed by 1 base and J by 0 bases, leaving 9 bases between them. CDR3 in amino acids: CASSYYGRVNTEAFF. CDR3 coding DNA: TGTGCCAGCAGTTACTACGGGCGGGTGAACACTGAAGCTTTCTTT.

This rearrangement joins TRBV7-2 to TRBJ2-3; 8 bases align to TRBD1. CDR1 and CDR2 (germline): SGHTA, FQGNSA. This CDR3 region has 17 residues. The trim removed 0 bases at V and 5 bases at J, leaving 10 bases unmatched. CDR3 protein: CASSLASRGPRGDTQYF. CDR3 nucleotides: TGTGCCAGCAGCTTAGCGTCCAGGGGGCCGAGGGGAGATACGCAGTATTTT.

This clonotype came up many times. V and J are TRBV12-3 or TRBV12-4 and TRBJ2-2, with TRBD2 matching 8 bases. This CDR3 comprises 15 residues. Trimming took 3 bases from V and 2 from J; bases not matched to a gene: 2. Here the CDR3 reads CASSLGLVNTGELFF. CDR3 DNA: TGTGCCAGCAGTTTGGGACTAGTAAACACCGGGGAGCTGTTTTTT.

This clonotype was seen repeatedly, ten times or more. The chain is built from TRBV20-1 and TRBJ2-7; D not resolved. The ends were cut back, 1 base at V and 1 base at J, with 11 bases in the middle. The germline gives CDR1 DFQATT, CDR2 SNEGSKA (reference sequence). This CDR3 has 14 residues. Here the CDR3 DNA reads TGCAGTGCTAGAGCCTTCTTGAGTTCCTACGAGCAGTACTTC. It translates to CSARAFLSSYEQYF.

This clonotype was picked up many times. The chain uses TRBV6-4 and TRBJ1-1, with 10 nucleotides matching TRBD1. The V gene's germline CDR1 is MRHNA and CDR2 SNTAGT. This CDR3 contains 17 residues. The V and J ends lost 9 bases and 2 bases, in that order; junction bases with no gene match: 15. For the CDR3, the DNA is TGTGCCAGTCCAACCTTGACAGGGGGCGCAGCCAACACTGAAGCTTTCTTT. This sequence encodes CASPTLTGGAANTEAFF.

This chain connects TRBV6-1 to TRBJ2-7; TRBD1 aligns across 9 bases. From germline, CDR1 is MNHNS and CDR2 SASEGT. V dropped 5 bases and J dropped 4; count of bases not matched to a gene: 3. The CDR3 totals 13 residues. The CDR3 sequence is CASSTGGLYEQYF. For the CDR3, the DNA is TGTGCCAGCAGTACAGGGGGCTTATACGAGCAGTACTTC.

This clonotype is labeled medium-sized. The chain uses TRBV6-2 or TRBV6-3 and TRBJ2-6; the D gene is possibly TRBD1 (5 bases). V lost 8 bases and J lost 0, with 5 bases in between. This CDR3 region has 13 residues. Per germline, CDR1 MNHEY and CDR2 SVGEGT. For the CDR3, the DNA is TGTGCCAGCCAGGGCTCTGGGGCCAACGTCCTGACTTTC. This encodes CASQGSGANVLTF.

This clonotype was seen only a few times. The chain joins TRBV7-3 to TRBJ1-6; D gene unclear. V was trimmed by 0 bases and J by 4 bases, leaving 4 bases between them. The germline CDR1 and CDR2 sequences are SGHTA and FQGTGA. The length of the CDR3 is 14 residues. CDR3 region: CASSLTSYNSPLHF. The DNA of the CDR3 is TGTGCCAGCAGCTTAACCTCTTATAATTCACCCCTCCACTTT.

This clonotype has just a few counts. In DNA form, the CDR3 reads TGTGCCAGCAGTGATGTGAGCAGTAACACTGAAGCTTTCTTT. Protein product: CASSDVSSNTEAFF. This chain joins TRBV2 and TRBJ1-1; unclear D gene. Trimming pared 3 bases from V and 2 bases from J, leaving 10 bases between. Germline V gives CDR1 SNHLY, CDR2 FYNNEI. This CDR3 has 14 residues. The whole variable domain, filled in from reference TRBV2 and TRBJ1-1, reads EPEVTQTPSHQVTQMGQEVILRCVPISNHLYFYWYRQILGQKVEFLVSFYNNEISEKSEIFDDQFSVERPDGSNFTLKIRSTKLEDSAMYFCASSDVSSNTEAFFGQGTRLTVV.

The CDR3 is CASSAGLAGASSTDTQYF. Written as DNA, the CDR3 is TGTGCCAGCAGCGCGGGACTAGCGGGAGCCTCTAGCACAGATACGCAGTATTTT. The chain links TRBV7-6 to TRBJ2-3; TRBD2 aligns across 14 bases. CDR3 size: 18 residues. In germline, CDR1 is SGHVS, CDR2 FNYEAQ. Germline trimming cut 5 bases from V and 0 bases from J; bases unmatched to any gene: 7. Variable domain in full (rest from reference TRBV7-6 and TRBJ2-3): GAGVSQSPRYKVTKRGQDVALRCDPISGHVSLYWYRQALGQGPEFLTYFNYEAQQDKSGLPNDRFSAERPEGSISTLTIQRTEQRDSAMYRCASSAGLAGASSTDTQYFGPGTRLTVL.

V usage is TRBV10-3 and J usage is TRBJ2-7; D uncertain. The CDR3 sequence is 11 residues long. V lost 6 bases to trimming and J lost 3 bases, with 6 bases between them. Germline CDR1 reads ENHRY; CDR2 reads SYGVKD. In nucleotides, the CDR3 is TGTGCCATCAGGTCAGGCTACGAGCAGTACTTC. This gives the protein CAIRSGYEQYF.

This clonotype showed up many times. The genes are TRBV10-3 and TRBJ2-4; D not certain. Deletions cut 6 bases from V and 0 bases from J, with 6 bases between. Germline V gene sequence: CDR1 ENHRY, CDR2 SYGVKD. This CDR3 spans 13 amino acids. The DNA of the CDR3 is TGTGCCATCAGATCAGAAGCCAAAAACATTCAGTACTTC. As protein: CAIRSEAKNIQYF.

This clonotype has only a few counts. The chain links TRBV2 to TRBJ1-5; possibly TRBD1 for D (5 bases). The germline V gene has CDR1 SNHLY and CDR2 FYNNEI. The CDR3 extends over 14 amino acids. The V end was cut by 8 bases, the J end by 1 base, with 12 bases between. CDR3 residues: CASRPGLSNQPQHF. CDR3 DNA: TGTGCCAGCCGCCCGGGACTCAGCAATCAGCCCCAGCATTTT.